The sample holds one count of the clone carrying this T cell receptor (beta chain). Its specificity is unknown. Primers included in the PCR were 60 Vbeta and 13 Jbeta primers. Clones were sequenced by immunoSEQ multiplex PCR, and TCRdb holds only the in-frame ones, with some missing. This table has about 38,000 clones, about 72% appearing once. These data belong to a study of cytomegalovirus exposure and HLA in healthy donors. Study-level results: Being productive about 87% or about 30% of the time was typical of most TCR beta V segments in an earlier analysis.

V was pared by 3 bases and J by 6 bases, with 11 bases between. This CDR3 comprises 13 residues. Germline V gene data show CDR1 as PRHDT and CDR2 as FYEKMQ (reference sequence). The chain links TRBV13 to TRBJ1-1; a possible D gene is TRBD1 (5 bases). This TCR was recovered from a man aged 25 to 45 in good health and CMV-seronegative. Specimen: PBMCs. CDR3 region: CASSFVGAAEAFF. The CDR3 coding sequence is TGTGCCAGCAGCTTCGTAGGGGCGGCTGAAGCTTTCTTT.